This T cell receptor beta chain appears in the sequencing data of a study of vaccination and CD4 T cells after COVID-19. On the study more broadly: Six males and four females, two of them Hispanic, were enrolled as convalescents.

The treatment denotes: approximately nine-day PBMC culture with coronavirus spike peptide pools or control peptides (ViraFEST assay). Sequenced with the Oncomine TCR Beta short-read assay was DNA taken from cultured CD4+ T cells. TCRdb reprocessed the PCR reads with MiXCR, giving one entry per CDR3 protein. The sample carries more than 8,000 distinct CDR3 sequences, approximately 24% recorded once. Remarks on this clonotype: Its antigen is still unknown.

Germline CDR1 LNHDA, CDR2 SQIVND (reference sequence). The CDR3 length is 13 residues. J gave up 7 bases and V 6 bases, and 8 bases lay outside the gene matches. The receptor was isolated from a human donor who had recovered from COVID-19. V and J are TRBV19 and TRBJ1-2; 7 nucleotides align to TRBD1. Sequences were derived from CD4+ T cells from blood, cultured in vitro, sampled after SARS-CoV-2 vaccination. CDR3 nucleotide sequence: TGTGCCAGTAGCATCCGGGCAGGGGGTGGCTACACCTTC. Translating gives CASSIRAGGGYTF.